This TCR beta chain was identified during a study of blood T cell repertoires in COVID-19. Background on the study: COVID-19 samples collected from the United States, Italy and Spain covered acute and convalescent phases. In each case, the material was cDNA or gDNA derived from T cells, B-cell-depleted T cells, or PBMCs.

Original analysis: Amplifying reference gene primers gave estimates of nucleated cell counts. Here immunoSEQ multiplex PCR was the method, and the copy in TCRdb shows in-frame clones only, minus some. V and J calls and clone size come straight from that table; D and trimming were deduced from the DNA. This table holds under 300,000 clones, around four fifths found once. This clone occurred once. Germline CDR1 and CDR2: MRHNA and SNTAGT. The CDR3 runs 16 residues. The junction had 6 bases not matched to a gene; V was cut back by 3 bases and J by 7 bases. The origin of this receptor is a man aged 25 to 40 who had recovered from COVID-19. The sequenced sample consisted of peripheral blood. V gene TRBV6-4 combines with J gene TRBJ2-2, with 12 positions matching TRBD2. CDR3 nucleotide sequence: TGTGCCAGCAGTGAGCGGACTAGCGGGGAGGTCGGGGAGCTGTTTTTT. Amino acid sequence: CASSERTSGEVGELFF.